A single sample is the source of the 25 T cell receptor beta chains below, sequenced in a study of blood T cells in healthy people across ages. A sample-barcoded 5' primer and a J-beta primer mix were used in a second PCR of roughly 7 to 11 cycles. Each CDR3 protein is one row after TCRdb ran MiXCR on the 5' RACE reads. Of 1.5 million to 2 million distinct CDR3 sequences in the sample, roughly 28% are singletons; the top ten hold about 7.7%. The sample taken for sequencing was blood. These receptors all stem from a woman aged 25 to 39 in good health.

This clonotype was seen only a few times. The chain couples TRBV20-1 to TRBJ1-5; the D gene is possibly TRBD1 (6 bases). Germline lookup yields CDR1 DFQATT and CDR2 SNEGSKA (reference sequence). The V gene lost 6 bases and the J gene lost 4 bases, with 13 bases spanning the gap. There are 13 residues in the CDR3. DNA of the CDR3: TGCAGTGCCGCAGACAGGCCAAATCAGCCCCAGCATTTT. Translated: CSAADRPNQPQHF.

This clonotype was seen only a few times. This chain joins TRBV4-2 and TRBJ2-1; D unclear. Germline CDR1 reads LGHNA; CDR2 reads YNFKEQ. This CDR3 has 15 residues. Trimming shortened V by 3 bases and J by 1 base, and 10 bases separated the two germline ends. CDR3 sequence reads: CASSQPQASYNEQFF. CDR3 in DNA: TGTGCCAGCAGCCAGCCGCAGGCTTCCTACAATGAGCAGTTCTTC.

This clonotype occurred a few times. CDR3 region: CASRQGRFGEQYF. In DNA, the CDR3 is TGTGCCAGCAGACAGGGGAGGTTCGGCGAGCAGTACTTC. V usage is TRBV7-2 and J usage is TRBJ2-7, with a tentative D call TRBD1 (7 bases). This CDR3 region has 13 residues. The V end was cut by 6 bases, the J end by 6 bases, with 15 bases between. The germline gives CDR1 SGHTA, CDR2 FQGNSA. The whole variable domain, remainder taken from reference TRBV7-2 and TRBJ2-7, is GAGVSQSPSNKVTEKGKDVELRCDPISGHTALYWYRQSLGQGLEFLIYFQGNSAPDKSGLPSDRFSAERTGGSVSTLTIQRTQQEDSAVYLCASRQGRFGEQYFGPGTRLTVT.

This clonotype was counted many times. The rearrangement uses TRBV29-1 and TRBJ2-1; 14 bases line up with TRBD2. Germline assignment: CDR1 SQVTM and CDR2 ANQGSEA. The CDR3 contains 14 residues. The junction had 4 bases not matched to a gene; V was cut back by 4 bases and J by 8 bases. The CDR3 DNA sequence: TGCAGCGTTGGACTAGCGGGAGGGTGGGATGAGCAGTTCTTC. Amino acid sequence: CSVGLAGGWDEQFF.

In its sample, this clonotype was seen a few times. This sequence joins TRBV5-1 and TRBJ2-3; TRBD1 is a possible D gene (6 bases). The V end lost 7 bases, the J end lost 4 bases, and 10 bases lay between the germline ends. Germline V gene lookup returns CDR1 SGHRS and CDR2 YFSETQ. CDR3 size: 12 residues. Written as DNA, the CDR3 is TGCGCCAGCGCCTGGGGGCCAGATACGCAGTATTTT. This sequence encodes CASAWGPDTQYF.

As to this clonotype: This may stem from a read error, because a much larger clone lies one nucleotide away. V and J are TRBV5-1 and TRBJ1-2; TRBD1 agrees at 8 bases. Per the germline V gene, CDR1 is SGHRS and CDR2 is YFSETQ. The CDR3 length is 15 residues. The V and J ends lost 7 bases and 3 bases, in that order; junction bases with no gene match: 11. The CDR3 bases are TGCGCCAGCGGCGCTCGAGGACAGGGTGACTATGGCTACACCTTC. Its protein product is CASGARGQGDYGYTF.

This clonotype was found a few times. The rearrangement links TRBV29-1 to TRBJ2-5; TRBD2 aligns across 7 bases. V was pared by 5 bases and J by 5 bases, with 11 bases of the junction left unmatched. The CDR3 spans 14 residues. Germline V gene data show CDR1 as SQVTM and CDR2 as ANQGSEA. The CDR3 protein is CSVWTASGDETQYF. The CDR3 DNA reads TGCAGCGTTTGGACTGCGAGCGGGGATGAGACCCAGTACTTC.

Of note for this clonotype: Since a much larger clone is just one base distant, this may be a read error. V gene TRBV27 combines with J gene TRBJ2-7, with D unclear. The CDR3 covers 13 residues. CDR1 and CDR2 (germline): MNHEY, SMNVEV (reference sequence). The chain's CDR3 is CASSFKKTYERYF. The CDR3 DNA follows: TGTGCCAGCAGTTTCAAGAAGACCTACGAGCGGTACTTC.

Ten or more counts support this clonotype. The chain recombines TRBV10-3 with TRBJ2-3; 7 bases are a match to TRBD1. Trimming took 11 bases from V and 5 from J; bases not matched to a gene: 10. Per the germline V gene, CDR1 is ENHRY and CDR2 is SYGVKD. The CDR3 loop spans 13 amino acids. The CDR3: CASRQGDEDTQYF. Here the CDR3 DNA reads TGTGCCTCCCGACAGGGAGATGAAGATACGCAGTATTTT.

This clonotype was found a few times. The chain employs TRBV28 and TRBJ2-4; 9 positions match TRBD1. The CDR3 has 15 residues. Germline CDR1 and CDR2: MDHEN and SYDVKM. V lost 6 bases, J lost 5 bases, and 8 bases stayed unmatched. The CDR3 coding sequence is TGTGCCAGCAGGGAAGGGACAGGGAAGGAAAACATTCAGTACTTC. Translated, it gives CASREGTGKENIQYF.

V is TRBV29-1 and J is TRBJ2-1; D not certain. The length of the CDR3 is 14 residues. V lost 3 bases, J lost 0 bases, and 9 bases lay in between. Per the germline V gene, CDR1 is SQVTM and CDR2 is ANQGSEA. This CDR3 is CSVDPQNSYNEQFF. The CDR3 nucleotides are TGCAGCGTTGATCCCCAGAACTCCTACAATGAGCAGTTCTTC.

This clonotype was picked up a small number of times. This chain links TRBV7-8 with TRBJ2-1, with TRBD2 matching 7 bases. The V gene's germline CDR1 is SGHVS and CDR2 FQNEAQ. Unmatched junction bases numbered 14, after V lost 4 bases and J lost 8 bases. This CDR3 has 16 amino acids. The CDR3 bases are TGTGCCAGCAGCTCCCAGAGCGGGACTGTTTTCGATGAGCAGTTCTTC. It codes for CASSSQSGTVFDEQFF.

V gene TRBV6-5 combines with J gene TRBJ2-7; D uncertain. The CDR3 runs to 15 residues. Germline assignment: CDR1 MNHEY and CDR2 SVGAGI. V dropped 5 bases and J dropped 6 bases, with 20 bases sitting between them. The CDR3 DNA follows: TGTGCCAGCAGTGGCGGTGGGTTAGGGATGGGCGAGCAGTACTTC. Its translation is CASSGGGLGMGEQYF.

The chain carries TRBV24-1 and TRBJ2-7; D unclear. Germline V gene data show CDR1 as KGHDR and CDR2 as SFDVKD. Deletions cut 4 bases from V and 4 bases from J, with 16 bases between. This CDR3 is built from 15 residues. The CDR3 nucleotides are TGTGCCACCAGTGACCCCTCCGGGCCCGTATACGAGCAGTACTTC. It yields the protein CATSDPSGPVYEQYF.

This clonotype was found a few times. The junction does not match germline at one end; this may be a read error. The CDR3 loop is CAGSYRPSGSDEQYF. The CDR3 DNA reads as TGTGCCGGCAGTTACAGGCCTAGTGGCTCCGACGAGCAGTACTTC. V is TRBV6-2 or TRBV6-3 and J is TRBJ2-7; D is possibly TRBD1 (5 bases). Germline CDR1 reads MNHEY; CDR2 reads SVGEGT. This CDR3 is 15 amino acids long.

This clonotype was seen more than once but under ten times. The chain couples TRBV6-2 or TRBV6-3 to TRBJ2-1, with 12 bases aligning to TRBD2. With 6 bases clipped from V and 2 bases from J, the junction kept 14 bases outside the gene matches. The CDR3 is 19 amino acids. Per the germline V gene, CDR1 is MNHEY and CDR2 is SVGEGT. The CDR3 here is CASSRRTSGVMGAYNEQFF. CDR3 coding DNA: TGTGCCAGCAGCCGCCGGACTAGCGGGGTTATGGGGGCCTACAATGAGCAGTTCTTC.

This chain links TRBV4-3 with TRBJ2-7; 7 nucleotides line up with TRBD1. Matching the DNA end better, TRBJ2-5 makes the J call doubtful. The germline V gene encodes CDR1 LGHNA and CDR2 YSLEER. This CDR3 has 16 residues. This chain's CDR3 is CASSQDRGGMWETQYF. CDR3 nucleotide sequence: TGCGCCAGCAGCCAAGATAGAGGGGGCATGTGGGAGACCCAGTACTTC.

J is TRBJ1-1 and V is TRBV27; a weak D match, TRBD1 (5 bases). Germline CDR1 MNHEY, CDR2 SMNVEV (reference sequence). V was trimmed by 4 bases and J by 1 base, leaving 22 bases between them. The length of the CDR3 is 18 residues. The CDR3 loop is CASSSYYLGRGTNTEAFF. The DNA for the CDR3 is TGTGCCAGCAGTTCTTATTACTTGGGACGGGGGACGAACACTGAAGCTTTCTTT.

This clonotype was picked up a small number of times. The chain employs TRBV7-7 and TRBJ2-3, with 8 bases that match TRBD2. CDR1 and CDR2 from the germline V gene are SSHAT and FNYEAQ (reference sequence). The CDR3 sequence is 13 residues long. V shed 7 bases and J 5 bases; nucleotides not matched to a gene: 5. The CDR3 coding sequence is TGTGCCAGCACACTAGCGGTGGGAGATACGCAGTATTTT. The encoded protein is CASTLAVGDTQYF. Filled out from reference TRBV7-7 and TRBJ2-3, the complete variable domain reads GAGVSQSPRYKVTKRGQDVTLRCDPISSHATLYWYQQALGQGPEFLTYFNYEAQPDKSGLPSDRFSAERPEGSISTLTIQRTEQRDSAMYRCASTLAVGDTQYFGPGTRLTVL.

The chain uses TRBV4-1 and TRBJ2-3; 8 bases line up with TRBD1. Trimming cost V 3 bases and J 1 base; bases outside gene matches: 3. Germline lookup yields CDR1 MGHRA and CDR2 YSYEKL. This CDR3 spans 15 amino acids. The CDR3 protein is CASSQEDRGTDTQYF. In DNA, the CDR3 is TGCGCCAGCAGCCAGGAGGACAGGGGCACAGATACGCAGTATTTT.

A few counts support this clonotype. For the CDR3, the DNA is TGTGCCAGCAGCTTGGAGAGCGGGAGCGCGCGGGAGACCCAGTACTTC. Translation gives CASSLESGSARETQYF. The chain carries TRBV5-6 and TRBJ2-5, with TRBD2 matching 8 bases. V shed 0 bases and J 5 bases; nucleotides not matched to a gene: 9. This CDR3 spans 16 amino acids. CDR1 and CDR2 from the germline V gene are SGHDT and YYEEEE.

This clonotype has just a few counts. V and J are TRBV7-8 and TRBJ2-4; TRBD1 matches at 9 bases. This CDR3 has 15 amino acids. V shed 6 bases, J shed 3 bases, and the junction held 6 bases outside the gene matches. Germline loops: CDR1 SGHVS, CDR2 FQNEAQ. The CDR3 nucleotides read TGTGCCAGCAGTAAGCCGGGACAGGGCAAAAACATTCAGTACTTC. Translated, it gives CASSKPGQGKNIQYF.

The chain employs TRBV5-1 and TRBJ2-1; weak D call: TRBD2 (5 bases). Germline V gene data show CDR1 as SGHRS and CDR2 as YFSETQ. CDR3 length: 13 amino acids. The V gene lost 4 bases and the J gene lost 7 bases, with 12 bases spanning the gap. In nucleotides, the CDR3 is TGCGCCAGCAGCAGGTCTGAGGGAAATGAGCAGTTCTTC. This sequence encodes CASSRSEGNEQFF.

This clonotype occurred a few times. The junction differs from germline at one of its ends, possibly a read error. The chain links TRBV7-2 to TRBJ2-7; 12 nucleotides line up with TRBD2. This CDR3 comprises 17 residues. Germline CDR1 is SGHTA and CDR2 is FQGNSA. CDR3 DNA sequence: TGTGCCAGCAGCCCCCTAGTGACTAGCGGGGGCCCCTACGAGCGGTACTTC. The encoded protein is CASSPLVTSGGPYERYF.

This clonotype was counted between two and nine times. The chain combines TRBV27 with TRBJ2-7; the D is unclear. Germline values: CDR1 MNHEY, CDR2 SMNVEV (reference sequence). The CDR3 totals 14 residues. V dropped 1 base and J dropped 2 bases, with 9 bases sitting between them. CDR3 protein: CASSLFAGTYEQYF. As DNA, the CDR3 is TGTGCCAGCAGTTTATTTGCTGGGACCTACGAGCAGTACTTC.